The 29 T cell receptor beta chains listed next were all sequenced from one sample in a study of blood T cell repertoires in COVID-19. Using immunoSEQ multiplex PCR, the repertoire was profiled, and TCRdb retains in-frame clones only, with some absent. The data contain under 55,000 clones, about nine tenths of them singletons. Sequencing was performed on peripheral blood. These receptors all come from a human donor in a cohort sampled during active COVID-19.

The chain combines TRBV28 with TRBJ1-6; 9 bases agree with TRBD1. Germline V gene lookup returns CDR1 MDHEN and CDR2 SYDVKM. The J segment lost 1 base and the V segment lost 3 bases, leaving 4 bases of the junction unmatched. The CDR3 extends over 17 amino acids. CDR3 DNA sequence: TGTGCCAGCAGTTTGGACAGGGGTAGTTCCTATAATTCACCCCTCCACTTT. As protein: CASSLDRGSSYNSPLHF.

This clone was seen a single time. The chain is built from TRBV7-8 and TRBJ2-7; maybe TRBD2 (6 bases). This CDR3 is 13 amino acids long. Germline assignment: CDR1 SGHVS and CDR2 FQNEAQ. The V and J ends lost 1 base and 2 bases respectively, with 6 bases between them. The CDR3 DNA reads as TGTGCCAGCAGCTTAGAGCGGGCCTACGAGCAGTACTTC. The encoded protein is CASSLERAYEQYF.

This rearrangement joins TRBV15 to TRBJ1-3; unclear D gene. Germline CDR1 is LNHNV and CDR2 is YYDKDF (reference sequence). This CDR3 has 17 residues. The germline V and J ends were trimmed by 0 bases and 0 bases, with 12 bases remaining between them. CDR3 DNA: TGTGCCACCAGCAGAGATTGGGCCTCCAGCTCTGGAAACACCATATATTTT. It specifies CATSRDWASSSGNTIYF.

V is TRBV7-2 and J is TRBJ1-2, with 11 bases identical to TRBD1. The CDR3 runs to 17 residues. V lost 4 bases, J lost 2 bases, and 9 bases stayed unmatched. From germline, CDR1 is SGHTA and CDR2 FQGNSA. The CDR3 DNA reads TGTGCCAGCAGCTCCTGGGACAGGGGGGTTCAGAACTATGGCTACACCTTC. This sequence encodes CASSSWDRGVQNYGYTF.

The chain employs TRBV5-4 and TRBJ1-1; tentative D call: TRBD1 (5 bases). V lost 4 bases and J 6 bases, leaving 16 bases between the germline ends. Germline V gene sequence: CDR1 SGHNT, CDR2 YYREEE (reference sequence). The length of the CDR3 is 14 residues. Here the CDR3 DNA reads TGTGCCAGCAGCGAACGGGTCCCGGGGGCTGAAGCTTTCTTT. Its protein product is CASSERVPGAEAFF.

The chain couples TRBV18 to TRBJ2-3; the D is unclear. Trimming took off 2 bases at V and 4 bases at J, with 4 bases between the two ends. Germline values: CDR1 KGHSH, CDR2 LQKENI. This CDR3 contains 12 residues. This chain's CDR3 is CASSPGPDTQYF. DNA for the CDR3: TGTGCCAGCTCACCAGGGCCAGATACGCAGTATTTT.

J is TRBJ2-2 and V is TRBV5-1, with 10 bases fitting TRBD2. With V trimmed by 0 bases and J by 7 bases, 6 bases remained unmatched. CDR1 is SGHRS and CDR2 is YFSETQ in the germline V gene. The CDR3 consists of 16 residues. The DNA for the CDR3 is TGCGCCAGCAGCTTGGTGGCTAGCGGGAGAGGCGGGGAGCTGTTTTTT. It encodes CASSLVASGRGGELFF.

The chain uses TRBV6-4 and TRBJ1-5; D gene uncertain. Trimming took off 3 bases at V and 4 bases at J, with 7 bases between the two ends. Germline CDR1 is MRHNA and CDR2 is SNTAGT. The CDR3 extends over 13 amino acids. CDR3 in DNA: TGTGCCAGCAGTGAGAGAATTAATCAGCCCCAGCATTTT. Amino acids: CASSERINQPQHF.

The chain couples TRBV30 to TRBJ2-7, with 9 bases fitting TRBD2. Per germline, CDR1 GTSNPN and CDR2 SVGIG (reference sequence). Trimming at V came to 3 bases and at J to 4 bases, leaving 10 bases not matched to a gene. The CDR3 has 15 residues. The CDR3 coding sequence is TGTGCCTGGAGGCTTGGGCGGGAGGGCCAATACGAGCAGTACTTC. It specifies CAWRLGREGQYEQYF. Full variable domain (missing parts from reference TRBV30 and TRBJ2-7): SQTIHQWPATLVQPVGSPLSLECTVEGTSNPNLYWYRQAAGRGLQLLFYSVGIGQISSEVPQNLSASRPQDRQFILSSKKLLLSDSGFYLCAWRLGREGQYEQYFGPGTRLTVT.

The chain combines TRBV5-1 with TRBJ2-7, with a possible D match to TRBD1 (6 bases). Germline CDR1 SGHRS, CDR2 YFSETQ. V shed 5 bases and J shed 2 bases, with 20 bases lying between them. This CDR3 spans 16 amino acids. This CDR3 is CASRRATGTPAYEQYF. Here the CDR3 DNA reads TGCGCCAGCAGGCGGGCCACAGGGACCCCAGCCTACGAGCAGTACTTC.

This chain uses TRBV11-2 with TRBJ2-1, with 15 bases that match TRBD2. The length of the CDR3 is 19 residues. J was trimmed by 8 bases and V by 5 bases; bases with no gene match: 16. The germline V gene has CDR1 SGHAT and CDR2 FQNNGV. The CDR3 is CASSTRRDTGTSGRYEQFF. The CDR3 DNA is TGTGCCAGCAGCACCCGCCGGGACACCGGGACTAGCGGGAGGTATGAGCAGTTCTTC.

The chain combines TRBV20-1 with TRBJ1-2; possibly TRBD1 for D (5 bases). CDR1 DFQATT and CDR2 SNEGSKA come from the germline V gene (reference sequence). V was trimmed by 3 bases and J by 2 bases, leaving 16 bases between them. The CDR3 is 15 amino acids. The CDR3 DNA follows: TGCAGTGCTAGTCCCCCCCCAGGGTGGAACTATGGCTACACCTTC. Its translation: CSASPPPGWNYGYTF.

This clone was observed a handful of times. This chain joins TRBV19 and TRBJ1-5; 8 bases fit TRBD1. The CDR3 length is 14 residues. Germline values: CDR1 LNHDA, CDR2 SQIVND (reference sequence). V shed 3 bases and J 7 bases; nucleotides not matched to a gene: 5. Here the CDR3 reads CASSIQTGAQPQHF. The CDR3 coding sequence is TGTGCCAGTAGTATCCAGACAGGGGCACAGCCCCAGCATTTT.

The rearrangement links TRBV7-9 to TRBJ2-7; D is unclear. This CDR3 is built from 14 residues. The germline CDR1 and CDR2 sequences are SEHNR and FQNEAQ (reference sequence). Trimming removed 3 bases from V and 4 bases from J, with 13 bases in between. CDR3 sequence (DNA): TGTGCCAGCAGCTTCAATGGCGGTTTGTACGAGCAGTACTTC. It yields the protein CASSFNGGLYEQYF.

This chain joins TRBV19 and TRBJ2-3; D is perhaps TRBD2 (7 bases). The CDR3 runs to 20 residues. Germline V gives CDR1 LNHDA, CDR2 SQIVND (reference sequence). Trimming took off 4 bases at V and 5 bases at J, with 31 bases between the two ends. Here the CDR3 DNA reads TGTGCCAGTAGTACCCCCACAGGGAGTGGAGGGAGGGCCTCTGAAGATACGCAGTATTTT. Protein sequence: CASSTPTGSGGRASEDTQYF. The complete variable domain, with remaining parts taken from reference TRBV19 and TRBJ2-3, reads DGGITQSPKYLFRKEGQNVTLSCEQNLNHDAMYWYRQDPGQGLRLIYYSQIVNDFQKGDIAEGYSVSREKKESFPLTVTSAQKNPTAFYLCASSTPTGSGGRASEDTQYFGPGTRLTVL.

This chain uses TRBV6-1 with TRBJ2-7; perhaps TRBD2 as D (5 bases). The CDR3 runs 13 residues. Per germline, CDR1 MNHNS and CDR2 SASEGT. V shed 0 bases and J shed 5 bases, with 8 bases lying between them. This chain's CDR3 is CASSEAVRDEQYV. CDR3 coding DNA: TGTGCCAGCAGTGAAGCTGTGAGGGACGAGCAGTACGTC.

The chain carries TRBV7-3 and TRBJ2-1, with 11 bases identical to TRBD2. Trimming removed 1 base from V and 6 bases from J; junction bases left unmatched: 5. Germline CDR1 SGHTA, CDR2 FQGTGA. The CDR3 is 16 residues long. Written as DNA, the CDR3 is TGTGCCAGCAGCTTAAGGGGGCTAGCGGGAGGCAATGAGCAGTTCTTC. Translating gives CASSLRGLAGGNEQFF.

V usage is TRBV5-1 and J usage is TRBJ1-1; D uncertain. Germline V gene data show CDR1 as SGHRS and CDR2 as YFSETQ. V lost 1 base and J 0 bases, leaving 19 bases between the germline ends. The CDR3 is 18 amino acids. Here the CDR3 reads CASSLSFGSLNLNTEAFF. In DNA, the CDR3 is TGCGCCAGCAGCTTGAGTTTCGGGAGCCTTAACTTGAACACTGAAGCTTTCTTT.

The V gene is TRBV10-1, the J gene TRBJ1-1; D perhaps matches TRBD1 (6 bases). The ends were cut back, 5 bases at V and 5 bases at J, with 15 bases in the middle. CDR3 length: 14 amino acids. The germline gives CDR1 WNHNN, CDR2 SYGVQD (reference sequence). The CDR3 coding sequence is TGCGCCAGCAGTCTTGACCCTCAGGGGACTGAAGCTTTCTTT. Protein product: CASSLDPQGTEAFF.

The chain joins TRBV6-1 to TRBJ1-1; no clear D gene. Looked up from germline, CDR1 is MNHNS and CDR2 is SASEGT. V lost 1 base and J 4 bases, leaving 13 bases between the germline ends. CDR3 length equals 15 residues. Here the CDR3 reads CASSEVRASGTEAFF. The CDR3, as DNA: TGTGCCAGCAGTGAAGTCCGGGCCAGCGGCACTGAAGCTTTCTTT.

The chain joins TRBV5-4 to TRBJ1-1; TRBD1 might be the D (6 bases). The CDR3 extends over 13 amino acids. Germline V gene lookup returns CDR1 SGHNT and CDR2 YYREEE (reference sequence). Trimming left V 4 bases short and J 7 bases short, with 14 bases between. Here the CDR3 reads CASSIGQKDEAFF. CDR3 nucleotides: TGTGCCAGCAGCATTGGACAGAAGGATGAAGCTTTCTTT.

This sequence joins TRBV12-3 or TRBV12-4 and TRBJ2-5; 7 bases map to TRBD1. V dropped 3 bases and J dropped 9; count of bases not matched to a gene: 7. This CDR3 is 13 amino acids long. The CDR3 loop is CASSFIGRGSQYF. CDR3 nucleotides: TGTGCCAGCAGTTTTATCGGCAGGGGGTCCCAGTACTTC.

This chain connects TRBV3-1 (or the pseudogene TRBV3-2) to TRBJ2-1; maybe TRBD2 (5 bases). V was shortened by 4 bases and J by 5 bases, with 12 bases between the two germline ends. Germline CDR1 is LGHDT and CDR2 is YNNKEL (reference sequence). The CDR3 totals 14 residues. CDR3 amino acids: CASSPVRANNEQFF. The CDR3 DNA reads as TGTGCCAGCAGCCCCGTGAGGGCAAACAATGAGCAGTTCTTC.

V usage is TRBV7-9 and J usage is TRBJ1-1; TRBD1 matches at 8 bases. Per germline, CDR1 SEHNR and CDR2 FQNEAQ (reference sequence). There are 16 residues in the CDR3. V was pared by 1 base and J by 6 bases, with 10 bases of the junction left unmatched. The CDR3 loop is CASSLGRSIRGPEAFF. The DNA of the CDR3 is TGTGCCAGCAGCTTAGGGAGATCGATCAGGGGGCCTGAAGCTTTCTTT.

The chain employs TRBV24-1 and TRBJ1-3; D gene ambiguous. Germline CDR1 reads KGHDR; CDR2 reads SFDVKD. Deletions cut 2 bases from V and 2 bases from J, with 9 bases between. CDR3 length: 15 residues. The CDR3 DNA is TGTGCCACCAGTGATTCCGCAGGTGCTGGAAACACCATATATTTT. Translated: CATSDSAGAGNTIYF.

The chain has TRBV21-1 and TRBJ1-4; TRBD1 reflects the table's D call only, with no check against the DNA. TRBV21-1 is a documented pseudogene. The CDR3 totals 14 residues. CDR3 in amino acids: CASSNPRANEKLFF. The CDR3 DNA follows: TGTGCCAGCAGCAACCCCAGGGCTAATGAAAAACTGTTTTTT.

The CDR3 DNA sequence: TGTGCCATGGGACAGGGAGGATCCGGAAACACCATATATTTT. Translation: CAMGQGGSGNTIYF. The chain combines TRBV10-3 with TRBJ1-3; 9 nucleotides line up with TRBD1. The CDR3 sequence is 14 residues long. Germline CDR1 is ENHRY and CDR2 is SYGVKD. The junction had 7 bases not matched to a gene; V was cut back by 9 bases and J by 4 bases.

The CDR3 DNA reads as TGTGCCAGCAGCTTAGTAGCGGGAGGGCCGTGGGCAGAGCAGTTCTTC. Translation: CASSLVAGGPWAEQFF. This chain links TRBV7-2 with TRBJ2-1; TRBD2 agrees at 11 bases. Germline lookup yields CDR1 SGHTA and CDR2 FQGNSA. The V and J ends lost 1 base and 10 bases, in that order; junction bases with no gene match: 9. The CDR3 covers 16 residues.

This clone appeared a few times. The J gene is TRBJ2-1, the V gene TRBV6-4; TRBD1 might be the D (6 bases). The CDR3 loop spans 13 amino acids. Germline CDR1 reads MRHNA; CDR2 reads SNTAGT. V was trimmed by 5 bases and J by 5 bases, leaving 10 bases between them. The CDR3 bases are TGTGCCAGCAGTCCTACAGGGAACAATGAGCAGTTCTTC. Its protein product is CASSPTGNNEQFF.